The 13 T cell receptor beta chains listed next were all sequenced from one sample in a study of siplizumab effects on memory and regulatory T cells. Using immunoSEQ multiplex PCR, the repertoire was profiled, and TCRdb retains in-frame clones only, with some absent. Here the sample spans around 87,000 clones, more than 80% being singletons. The sequenced material came from CD4+ T cells sorted from blood. The receptors stem from a human donor in good health.

The chain employs TRBV6-1 and TRBJ2-3; the match to TRBD2 covers 10 bases. Looked up from germline, CDR1 is MNHNS and CDR2 is SASEGT. The length of the CDR3 is 18 residues. After removal of 2 bases from V and 0 bases from J, the junction contained 8 bases not matched to a gene. CDR3 sequence reads: CASSEMSGRALSTDTQYF. CDR3 nucleotides: TGTGCCAGCAGTGAAATGAGCGGGAGGGCCCTTAGCACAGATACGCAGTATTTT.

The chain carries TRBV16 and TRBJ1-5; the D is unclear. CDR3 length: 14 residues. The germline V gene encodes CDR1 KGHSY and CDR2 FQNENV. V gave up 4 bases and J gave up 0 bases, with 7 bases separating them. CDR3: CASSPDDSNQPQHF. The CDR3 DNA is TGTGCCAGCAGCCCCGACGATAGCAATCAGCCCCAGCATTTT.

The chain employs TRBV30 and TRBJ1-4, with 9 bases matching TRBD1. The CDR3 contains 15 residues. V lost 2 bases and J lost 8; bases outside the gene matches: 9. Per the germline V gene, CDR1 is GTSNPN and CDR2 is SVGIG (reference sequence). The CDR3 loop reads CAWSPLGQGGEKLFF. DNA of the CDR3: TGTGCCTGGAGTCCACTGGGACAGGGAGGGGAAAAACTGTTTTTT.

This chain links TRBV5-4 with TRBJ1-4; 7 nucleotides line up with TRBD1. Germline values: CDR1 SGHNT, CDR2 YYREEE (reference sequence). The CDR3 extends over 15 amino acids. Germline trimming cut 2 bases from V and 4 bases from J; bases unmatched to any gene: 5. The CDR3 nucleotides are TGTGCCAGCAGCTTAAGGACAGGATTTAATGAAAAACTGTTTTTT. This sequence encodes CASSLRTGFNEKLFF.

The chain joins TRBV28 to TRBJ1-2; D is uncertain. CDR1 is MDHEN, CDR2 SYDVKM, per germline. This CDR3 is 14 amino acids long. Between the trimmed V and J ends, which lost 2 bases and 8 bases, there was a span of 15 bases. CDR3 in amino acids: CASSLALRVAGYTF. The DNA of the CDR3 is TGTGCCAGCAGTTTAGCCCTGCGGGTTGCAGGCTACACCTTC.

The gene calls are TRBV11-3 and TRBJ2-6; D call uncertain. The CDR3 spans 14 residues. Germline-derived CDR1 and CDR2 are SGHNT and YENEEA. Deletions cut 5 bases from V and 3 bases from J, with 8 bases between. The CDR3, as DNA: TGTGCCAGCAGCCCTTTCGATGGGGCCAACGTCCTGACTTTC. Translating it yields CASSPFDGANVLTF.

The genes are TRBV7-9 and TRBJ2-1; D is undetermined. The CDR3 covers 13 residues. Trimming took 4 bases from V and 7 from J, leaving 11 bases between them. CDR1 is SEHNR, CDR2 FQNEAQ, per germline (reference sequence). The chain's CDR3 is CASSSFRQNEQFF. The DNA for the CDR3 is TGTGCCAGCAGCTCGTTCAGGCAAAATGAGCAGTTCTTC.

The chain is built from TRBV9 and TRBJ2-7; perhaps TRBD2 as D (6 bases). CDR1 and CDR2 from the germline V gene are SGDLS and YYNGEE. V was trimmed by 3 bases and J by 1 base, leaving 11 bases between them. The CDR3 runs to 14 residues. CDR3 protein: CASSAKAGSYEQYF. CDR3 bases: TGTGCCAGCAGCGCCAAGGCGGGGTCCTACGAGCAGTACTTC.

The chain couples TRBV5-1 to TRBJ1-4, with TRBD1 matching 7 bases. From germline, CDR1 is SGHRS and CDR2 YFSETQ. There are 14 residues in the CDR3. V was pared by 3 bases and J by 8 bases, with 7 bases of the junction left unmatched. CDR3 residues: CASSSTGRGEKLFF. The CDR3 region has the DNA TGCGCCAGCAGCTCGACAGGGAGAGGAGAAAAACTGTTTTTT.

The chain carries TRBV19 and TRBJ2-2, with D uncertain. The CDR3 loop spans 13 amino acids. Deletions cut 6 bases from V and 2 bases from J, with 7 bases between. Germline CDR1 is LNHDA and CDR2 is SQIVND (reference sequence). The CDR3 region has the DNA TGTGCCAGTAGGAGACAAAACACCGGGGAGCTGTTTTTT. It is translated as CASRRQNTGELFF.

V usage is TRBV5-4 and J usage is TRBJ2-7; perhaps TRBD2 as D (6 bases). Trimming removed 4 bases from V and 0 bases from J, with 11 bases in between. The CDR3 totals 14 residues. The germline V gene has CDR1 SGHNT and CDR2 YYREEE (reference sequence). CDR3 nucleotide sequence: TGTGCCAGCAGCGCCGGGACTTTCTCCTACGAGCAGTACTTC. Amino acid sequence: CASSAGTFSYEQYF.

The chain employs TRBV27 and TRBJ1-1; possibly TRBD1 for D (6 bases). With 5 bases removed from V and 6 bases from J, the gap between germline ends came to 16 bases. The V gene's germline CDR1 is MNHEY and CDR2 SMNVEV (reference sequence). The CDR3 is 14 amino acids. The CDR3 coding sequence is TGTGCCAGCAGTAATGCTACAGGGATGGCTGAAGCTTTCTTT. It encodes CASSNATGMAEAFF.

This clone was counted between two and nine times. The chain couples TRBV10-3 to TRBJ1-5; TRBD1 aligns across 7 bases. Germline loops: CDR1 ENHRY, CDR2 SYGVKD. V lost 8 bases, J lost 2 bases, and 0 bases stayed unmatched. The CDR3 length is 12 residues. DNA for the CDR3: TGTGCCATCGGACAGGGCAATCAGCCCCAGCATTTT. Protein: CAIGQGNQPQHF.